This entry describes one T cell receptor (beta chain). What it recognizes is unknown. The CDR3 loop spans 14 amino acids. The V gene's germline CDR1 is MNHEY and CDR2 SVGAGI. Trimming removed 2 bases from V and 4 bases from J; junction bases left unmatched: 2. This entry belongs to a study of siplizumab effects on memory and regulatory T cells. Sequenced by immunoSEQ multiplex PCR; TCRdb stores in-frame clones only, minus some. The sample has over 80,000 clones, about 87% seen once. Study outcomes and limitations: Alloreactive sequences that could be traced to unstimulated CD4+ memory cells showed a significant reduction under siplizumab.

This sequence joins TRBV6-5 and TRBJ1-3; 7 nucleotides agree with TRBD1. This TCR derives from a human donor in good health. Sequenced sample: Tregs sorted from blood. The CDR3 nucleotides are TGTGCCAGCAGTTACGACAGGGACGGAAACACCATATATTTT. Protein: CASSYDRDGNTIYF.